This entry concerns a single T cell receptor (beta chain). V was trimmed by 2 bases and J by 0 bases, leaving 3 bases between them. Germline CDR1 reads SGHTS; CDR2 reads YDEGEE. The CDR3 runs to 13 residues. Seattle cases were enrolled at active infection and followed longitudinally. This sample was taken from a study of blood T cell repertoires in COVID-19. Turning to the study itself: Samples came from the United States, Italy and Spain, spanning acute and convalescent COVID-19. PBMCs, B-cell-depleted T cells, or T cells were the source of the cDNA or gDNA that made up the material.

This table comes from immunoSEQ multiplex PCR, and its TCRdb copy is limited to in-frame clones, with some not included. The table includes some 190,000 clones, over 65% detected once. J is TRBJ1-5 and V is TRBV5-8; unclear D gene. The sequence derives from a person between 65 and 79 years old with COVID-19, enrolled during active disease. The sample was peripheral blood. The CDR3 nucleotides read TGTGCCAGCAGCTTCTTTAGCAATCAGCCCCAGCATTTT. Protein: CASSFFSNQPQHF. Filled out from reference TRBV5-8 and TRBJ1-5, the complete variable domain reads EAGVTQSPTHLIKTRGQQATLRCSPISGHTSVYWYQQALGLGLQFLLWYDEGEERNRGNFPPRFSGRQFPNYSSELNVNALELEDSALYLCASSFFSNQPQHFGDGTRLSIL.